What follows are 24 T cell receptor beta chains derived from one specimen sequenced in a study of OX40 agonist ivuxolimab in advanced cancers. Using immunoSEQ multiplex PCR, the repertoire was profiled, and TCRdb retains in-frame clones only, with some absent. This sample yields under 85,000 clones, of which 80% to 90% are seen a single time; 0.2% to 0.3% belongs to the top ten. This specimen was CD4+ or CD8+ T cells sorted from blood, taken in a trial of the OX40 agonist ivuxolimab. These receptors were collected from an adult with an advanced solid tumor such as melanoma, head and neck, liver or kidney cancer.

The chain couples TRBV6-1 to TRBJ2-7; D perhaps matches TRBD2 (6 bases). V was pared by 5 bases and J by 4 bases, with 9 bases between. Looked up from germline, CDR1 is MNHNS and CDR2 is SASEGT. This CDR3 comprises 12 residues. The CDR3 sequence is CASSSGGYEQYF. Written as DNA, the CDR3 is TGTGCCAGCAGTTCTGGGGGGTACGAGCAGTACTTC.

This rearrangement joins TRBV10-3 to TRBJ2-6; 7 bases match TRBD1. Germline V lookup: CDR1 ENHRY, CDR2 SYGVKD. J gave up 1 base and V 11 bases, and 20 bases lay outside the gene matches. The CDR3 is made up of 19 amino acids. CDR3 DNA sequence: TGTGCCTCCACCCCCGGAGGACAGGTTTATATATCTGGGGCCAACGTCCTGACTTTC. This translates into CASTPGGQVYISGANVLTF.

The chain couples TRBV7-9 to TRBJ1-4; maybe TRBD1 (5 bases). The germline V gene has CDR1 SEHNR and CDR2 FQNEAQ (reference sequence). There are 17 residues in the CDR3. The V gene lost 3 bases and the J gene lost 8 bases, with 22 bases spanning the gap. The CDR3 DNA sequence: TGTGCCAGCAGCTTCATGAAAAGGGACCCAAAGTGGGAAAAACTGTTTTTT. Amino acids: CASSFMKRDPKWEKLFF.

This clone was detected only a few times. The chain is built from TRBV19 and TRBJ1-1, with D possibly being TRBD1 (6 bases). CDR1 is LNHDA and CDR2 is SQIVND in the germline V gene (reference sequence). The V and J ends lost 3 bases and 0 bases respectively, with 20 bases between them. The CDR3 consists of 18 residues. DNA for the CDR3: TGTGCCAGTAGTATTTTTGGAGACAGGACGGGCGTGAACACTGAAGCTTTCTTT. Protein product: CASSIFGDRTGVNTEAFF.

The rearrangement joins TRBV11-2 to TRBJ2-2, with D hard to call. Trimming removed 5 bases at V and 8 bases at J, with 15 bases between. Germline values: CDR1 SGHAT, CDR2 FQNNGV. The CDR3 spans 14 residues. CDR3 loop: CASSTQGRVGELFF. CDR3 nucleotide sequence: TGTGCCAGCAGCACCCAAGGCCGAGTTGGGGAGCTGTTTTTT.

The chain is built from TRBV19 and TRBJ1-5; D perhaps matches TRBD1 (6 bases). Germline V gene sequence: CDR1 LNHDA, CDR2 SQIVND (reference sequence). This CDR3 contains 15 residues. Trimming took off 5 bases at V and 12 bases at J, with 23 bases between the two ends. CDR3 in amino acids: CASSLLTGAPRGQHF. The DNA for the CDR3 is TGTGCCAGTAGTCTTCTGACAGGAGCCCCTAGGGGCCAGCATTTT.

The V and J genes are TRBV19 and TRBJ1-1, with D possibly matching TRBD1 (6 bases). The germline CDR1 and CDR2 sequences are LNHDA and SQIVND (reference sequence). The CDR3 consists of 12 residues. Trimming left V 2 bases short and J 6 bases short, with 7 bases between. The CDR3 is CASSIRTAEAFF. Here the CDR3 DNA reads TGTGCCAGTAGTATAAGGACAGCTGAAGCTTTCTTT.

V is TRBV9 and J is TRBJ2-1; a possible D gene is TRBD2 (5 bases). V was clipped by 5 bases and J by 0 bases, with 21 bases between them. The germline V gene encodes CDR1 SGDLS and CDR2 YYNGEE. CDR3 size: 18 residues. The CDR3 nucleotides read TGTGCCAGCAGATTTCGAGGGAGCTCCAGGAGCTCCTACAATGAGCAGTTCTTC. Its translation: CASRFRGSSRSSYNEQFF.

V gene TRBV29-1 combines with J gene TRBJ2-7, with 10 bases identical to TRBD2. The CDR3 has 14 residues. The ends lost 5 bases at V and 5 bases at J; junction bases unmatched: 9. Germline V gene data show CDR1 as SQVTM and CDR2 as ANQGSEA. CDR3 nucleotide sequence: TGCAGCGTTCGAGCTCTAGCGGGAGAGAACGAGCAGTACTTC. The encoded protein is CSVRALAGENEQYF.

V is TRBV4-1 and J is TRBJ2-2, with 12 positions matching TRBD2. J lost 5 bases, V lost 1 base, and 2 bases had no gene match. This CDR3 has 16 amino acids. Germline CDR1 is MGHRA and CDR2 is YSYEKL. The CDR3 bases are TGCGCCAGCAGCCAAGGGCTAGCGGGAGGGACCGGGGAGCTGTTTTTT. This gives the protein CASSQGLAGGTGELFF.

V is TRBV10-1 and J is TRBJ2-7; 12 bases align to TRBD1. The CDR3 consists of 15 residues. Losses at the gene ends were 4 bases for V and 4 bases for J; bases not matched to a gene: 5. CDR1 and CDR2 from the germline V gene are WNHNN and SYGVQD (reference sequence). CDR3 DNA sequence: TGCGCCAGCAGTGCCGGGACAGGGGGCAGGTACGAGCAGTACTTC. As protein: CASSAGTGGRYEQYF.

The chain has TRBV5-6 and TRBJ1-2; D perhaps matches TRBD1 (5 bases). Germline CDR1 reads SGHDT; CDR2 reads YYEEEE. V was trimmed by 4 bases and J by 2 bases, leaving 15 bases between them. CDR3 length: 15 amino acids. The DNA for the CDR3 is TGTGCCAGCAGCGGAGGGGCAGCGTTGAACTATGGCTACACCTTC. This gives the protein CASSGGAALNYGYTF.

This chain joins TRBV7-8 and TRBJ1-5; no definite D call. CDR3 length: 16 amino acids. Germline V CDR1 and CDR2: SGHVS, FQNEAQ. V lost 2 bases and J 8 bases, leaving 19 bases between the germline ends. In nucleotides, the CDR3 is TGTGCCAGCAGCTTATATGGGCAAAACCCTGCGGAGCCCCAGCATTTT. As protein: CASSLYGQNPAEPQHF.

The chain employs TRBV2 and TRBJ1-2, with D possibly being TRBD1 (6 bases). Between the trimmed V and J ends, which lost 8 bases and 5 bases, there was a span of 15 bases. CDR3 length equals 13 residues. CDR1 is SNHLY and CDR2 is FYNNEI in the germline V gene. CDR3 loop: CASSSGTRYGYTF. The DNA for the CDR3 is TGTGCCAGCTCTTCCGGGACAAGATATGGCTACACCTTC.

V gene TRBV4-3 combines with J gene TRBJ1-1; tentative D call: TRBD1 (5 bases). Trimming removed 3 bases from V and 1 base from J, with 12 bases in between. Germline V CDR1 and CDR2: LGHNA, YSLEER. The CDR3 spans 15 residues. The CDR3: CASSQEGRRNTEAFF. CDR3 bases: TGCGCCAGCAGCCAGGAGGGACGGAGGAACACTGAAGCTTTCTTT.

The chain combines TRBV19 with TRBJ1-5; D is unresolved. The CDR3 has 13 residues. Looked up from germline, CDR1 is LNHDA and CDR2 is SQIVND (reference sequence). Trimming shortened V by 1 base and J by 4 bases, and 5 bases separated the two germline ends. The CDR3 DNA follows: TGTGCCAGTAGTATAGTCCCAAATCAGCCCCAGCATTTT. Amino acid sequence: CASSIVPNQPQHF.

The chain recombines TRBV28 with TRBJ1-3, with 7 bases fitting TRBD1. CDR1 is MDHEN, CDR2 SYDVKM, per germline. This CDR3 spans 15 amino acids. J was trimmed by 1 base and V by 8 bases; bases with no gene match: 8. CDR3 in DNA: TGTGCCAGCCGACGGACAGGCCCTTCTGGAAACACCATATATTTT. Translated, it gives CASRRTGPSGNTIYF.

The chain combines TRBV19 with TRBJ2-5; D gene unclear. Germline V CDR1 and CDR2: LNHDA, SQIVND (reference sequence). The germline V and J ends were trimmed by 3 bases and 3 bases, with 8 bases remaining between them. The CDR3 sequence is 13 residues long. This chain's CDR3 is CASSIILEETQYF. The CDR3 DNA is TGTGCCAGTAGTATTATTTTGGAAGAGACCCAGTACTTC.

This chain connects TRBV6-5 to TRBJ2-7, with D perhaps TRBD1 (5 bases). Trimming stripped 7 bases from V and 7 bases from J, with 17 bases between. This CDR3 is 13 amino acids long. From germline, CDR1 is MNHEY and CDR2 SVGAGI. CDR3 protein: CASTARRGEEQYF. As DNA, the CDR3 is TGTGCCAGCACCGCGAGAAGGGGTGAGGAGCAGTACTTC.

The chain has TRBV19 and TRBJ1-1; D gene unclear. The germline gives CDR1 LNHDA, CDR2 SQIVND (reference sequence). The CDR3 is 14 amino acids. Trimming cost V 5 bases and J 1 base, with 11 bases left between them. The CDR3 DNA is TGTGCCAGTAGTCCCGGACGGGGGAACACTGAAGCTTTCTTT. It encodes CASSPGRGNTEAFF.

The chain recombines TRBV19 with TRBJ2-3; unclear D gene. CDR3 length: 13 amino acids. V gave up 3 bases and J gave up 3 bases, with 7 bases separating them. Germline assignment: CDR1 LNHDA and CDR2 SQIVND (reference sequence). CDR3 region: CASSIPPTDTQYF. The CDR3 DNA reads TGTGCCAGTAGTATCCCACCGACAGATACGCAGTATTTT.

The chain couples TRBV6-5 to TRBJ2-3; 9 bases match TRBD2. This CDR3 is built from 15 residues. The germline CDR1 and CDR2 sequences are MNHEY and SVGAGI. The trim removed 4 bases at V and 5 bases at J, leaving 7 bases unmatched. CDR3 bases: TGTGCCAGCAGTTCCGCGGGAGGGTTTGGAGATACGCAGTATTTT. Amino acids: CASSSAGGFGDTQYF.

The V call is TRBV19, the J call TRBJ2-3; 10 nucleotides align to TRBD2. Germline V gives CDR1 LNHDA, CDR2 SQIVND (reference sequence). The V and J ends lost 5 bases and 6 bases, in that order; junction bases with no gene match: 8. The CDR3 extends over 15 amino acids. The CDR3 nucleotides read TGTGCCAGTAGTTCCCGGACTAGCGGTGGGGATACGCAGTATTTT. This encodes CASSSRTSGGDTQYF.

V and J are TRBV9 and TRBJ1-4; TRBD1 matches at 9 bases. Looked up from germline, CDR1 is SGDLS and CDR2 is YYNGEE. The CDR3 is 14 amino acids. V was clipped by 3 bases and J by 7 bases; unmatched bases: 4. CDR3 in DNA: TGTGCCAGCAGCGAAACAGGGGGCGGTGAAAAACTGTTTTTT. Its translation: CASSETGGGEKLFF.